The 2 T cell receptor beta chains in this list originate from one sample, sequenced in a study of T-cell memory formation after mild COVID-19. MiXCR, applied by TCRdb to the 5' RACE reads, yields one record per CDR3 protein. The table shows about 620,000 distinct CDR3 sequences, with around 17% occurring only once. Sequencing used PBMCs or a T cell subset sorted from them (not recorded which). Receptors were obtained from an adult woman who had mild COVID-19 (a few samples of this study predate the infection). Cell type and time point are not known.

This clonotype was seen only a few times. The chain employs TRBV10-2 and TRBJ2-1; TRBD2 matches 8 bases. The CDR3 runs to 14 residues. Germline CDR1 and CDR2: WSHSY and SAAADI. With V trimmed by 7 bases and J by 2 bases, 4 bases remained unmatched. The DNA of the CDR3 is TGCGCCAGCATTCCGGGACTAGCCTACAATGAGCAGTTCTTC. Its translation is CASIPGLAYNEQFF.

The chain recombines TRBV15 with TRBJ1-5; D gene ambiguous. Germline CDR1 reads LNHNV; CDR2 reads YYDKDF (reference sequence). V lost 4 bases to trimming and J lost 5 bases, with 6 bases between them. This CDR3 contains 12 residues. CDR3 loop: CATSMKDQPQHF. As DNA, the CDR3 is TGTGCCACCAGCATGAAGGATCAGCCCCAGCATTTT.